A single sample is the source of the 7 T cell receptor beta chains below, sequenced in a study of cytomegalovirus exposure and HLA in healthy donors. Libraries were prepared by immunoSEQ multiplex PCR; TCRdb keeps only in-frame clonotypes and omits some of them. The top ten clones hold 3.3% of a sample with roughly 150,000 clones, around 90% of them seen once. Sequenced sample: PBMCs. The receptor set was obtained from a woman under 30 in good health and CMV-seropositive.

The chain couples TRBV2 to TRBJ2-7, with a weak D call TRBD2 (6 bases). Germline V gene sequence: CDR1 SNHLY, CDR2 FYNNEI. Trimming stripped 7 bases from V and 5 bases from J, with 15 bases between. The CDR3 length is 13 residues. The CDR3 DNA follows: TGTGCCAGCAATCCGGGGGTGGCCCACGAGCAGTACTTC. It encodes CASNPGVAHEQYF.

This chain uses TRBV19 with TRBJ1-5; D not resolved. The CDR3 is 14 amino acids. Trimming left V 9 bases short and J 2 bases short, with 14 bases between. Germline-derived CDR1 and CDR2 are LNHDA and SQIVND (reference sequence). The DNA for the CDR3 is TGTGCCAGCAGAGGGATAGGCGGCAATCAGCCCCAGCATTTT. Translation gives CASRGIGGNQPQHF.

The chain carries TRBV21-1 and TRBJ1-2; TRBD1 is the table's D call, not checked against the DNA. TRBV21-1 is a listed pseudogene. CDR3 length equals 18 residues. The CDR3 protein is CASRKIGGDRVHSRGYTF. CDR3 in DNA: TGTGCCAGCAGGAAAATCGGAGGGGACAGGGTCCATTCGCGTGGCTACACCTTC.

In DNA form, the CDR3 reads TGCGCCAGCAGCTTGGTTTCGAGCTCTGGAAACACCATATATTTT. This gives the protein CASSLVSSSGNTIYF. The rearrangement joins TRBV5-1 to TRBJ1-3; D gene unclear. V lost 0 bases to trimming and J lost 0 bases, with 7 bases between them. CDR3 length equals 15 residues. Germline V gene data show CDR1 as SGHRS and CDR2 as YFSETQ.

The chain combines TRBV21-1 with TRBJ2-7; the D call in the table, TRBD1, was not verified against the DNA. TRBV21-1 is a pseudogene locus. CDR3 size: 12 residues. As DNA, the CDR3 is TGTGCCAGCATCACTACCAGGGGTGAGCAGTACTTC. This sequence encodes CASITTRGEQYF.

The genes are TRBV10-3 and TRBJ1-2, with 9 bases identical to TRBD1. V was pared by 7 bases and J by 3 bases, with 9 bases of the junction left unmatched. Germline CDR1 and CDR2: ENHRY and SYGVKD. This CDR3 has 15 residues. CDR3 loop: CAIKRQGEADYGYTF. As DNA, the CDR3 is TGTGCCATCAAAAGACAGGGGGAAGCGGACTATGGCTACACCTTC.

This rearrangement joins TRBV28 to TRBJ2-7, with D possibly matching TRBD2 (6 bases). The CDR3 extends over 15 amino acids. Germline V CDR1 and CDR2: MDHEN, SYDVKM. Trimming took 6 bases from V and 0 from J, leaving 15 bases between them. In DNA form, the CDR3 reads TGTGCCAGCAGGGGGGGAGAACTGTCCTCCTACGAGCAGTACTTC. The encoded protein is CASRGGELSSYEQYF. Full variable domain (outside the CDR3, taken from reference TRBV28 and TRBJ2-7): DVKVTQSSRYLVKRTGEKVFLECVQDMDHENMFWYRQDPGLGLRLIYFSYDVKMKEKGDIPEGYSVSREKKERFSLILESASTNQTSMYLCASRGGELSSYEQYFGPGTRLTVT.